This is a list of T cell receptor beta chains from one sample in a study of cytomegalovirus exposure and HLA in healthy donors. Clones were sequenced by immunoSEQ multiplex PCR, and TCRdb holds only the in-frame ones, with some missing. The sample includes roughly 200,000 clones, 70% to 80% of them seen just once. What was sequenced was PBMCs. Receptors were obtained from a man aged 60 to 75 in good health and CMV-seronegative. The CDR3 runs from the conserved cysteine through the conserved F or W. The order of the fields is J gene, V gene, D gene, clone size, CDR3 protein, CDR3 DNA. D genes are given only for firm matches. Size is omitted from some rows. Given values are once, few, many or a class for expanded clones.

J gene: TRBJ1-1
V gene: TRBV11-2
D gene: NA
clone size: NA
CDR3 protein: CASSLDGAAEAFF
CDR3 DNA: TGTGCCAGCAGCTTAGATGGGGCGGCTGAAGCTTTCTTT

J gene: TRBJ1-3
V gene: TRBV27
D gene: NA
clone size: few
CDR3 protein: CASSEQGTGNTIYF
CDR3 DNA: TGTGCCAGCAGTGAACAGGGAACTGGAAACACCATATATTTT

J gene: TRBJ1-1
V gene: TRBV27
D gene: NA
clone size: once
CDR3 protein: CASSFGGRADTEAFF
CDR3 DNA: TGTGCCAGCAGTTTTGGGGGCCGGGCGGACACTGAAGCTTTCTTT

J gene: TRBJ1-6
V gene: TRBV4-1
D gene: TRBD1
clone size: NA
CDR3 protein: CASSRGQGRGSPLHF
CDR3 DNA: TGCGCCAGCAGCCGAGGACAGGGAAGAGGCTCACCCCTCCACTTT

J gene: TRBJ2-2
V gene: TRBV29-1
D gene: TRBD1
clone size: NA
CDR3 protein: CSVVQGAQTGELFF
CDR3 DNA: TGCAGCGTTGTACAGGGGGCGCAGACCGGGGAGCTGTTTTTT

J gene: TRBJ2-7
V gene: TRBV28
D gene: NA
clone size: NA
CDR3 protein: CATVRPPHVDRYYEQYF
CDR3 DNA: TGTGCCACAGTTCGCCCCCCCCACGTCGACAGGTACTACGAGCAGTACTTC

J gene: TRBJ1-1
V gene: TRBV6-1
D gene: NA
clone size: few
CDR3 protein: CASSEAPYQALFEAFF
CDR3 DNA: TGTGCCAGCAGTGAAGCCCCCTATCAGGCGCTCTTTGAAGCTTTCTTT

J gene: TRBJ1-4
V gene: TRBV6-1
D gene: NA
clone size: NA
CDR3 protein: CASSEWRSRLMFF
CDR3 DNA: TGTGCCAGCAGTGAATGGCGGTCACGGTTGATGTTTTTT

J gene: TRBJ1-1
V gene: TRBV5-4
D gene: NA
clone size: once
CDR3 protein: CASSLAPTGITEAFF
CDR3 DNA: TGTGCCAGCAGCTTGGCCCCGACAGGAATAACTGAAGCTTTCTTT

J gene: TRBJ2-2
V gene: TRBV12-5
D gene: NA
clone size: NA
CDR3 protein: CASGLGNSKNTGELFF
CDR3 DNA: TGTGCTAGTGGTTTGGGAAACAGTAAGAACACCGGGGAGCTGTTTTTT

J gene: TRBJ1-4
V gene: TRBV10-3
D gene: NA
clone size: few
CDR3 protein: CAISPSNRATNEKLFF
CDR3 DNA: TGTGCCATCAGTCCCTCTAACAGGGCGACTAATGAAAAACTGTTTTTT

J gene: TRBJ1-4
V gene: TRBV7-2
D gene: TRBD1
clone size: NA
CDR3 protein: CASSRDRTATNEKLFF
CDR3 DNA: TGTGCCAGCAGCCGGGACAGGACAGCAACTAATGAAAAACTGTTTTTT

J gene: TRBJ2-7
V gene: TRBV6-1
D gene: TRBD1
clone size: NA
CDR3 protein: CASSESAGGTYEQYF
CDR3 DNA: TGTGCCAGCAGTGAATCGGCAGGGGGAACCTACGAGCAGTACTTC

J gene: TRBJ2-3
V gene: TRBV27
D gene: TRBD2
clone size: few
CDR3 protein: CASSSPSGGATDTQYF
CDR3 DNA: TGTGCCAGCAGTTCCCCTAGCGGGGGGGCCACAGATACGCAGTATTTT

J gene: TRBJ2-7
V gene: TRBV5-1
D gene: TRBD1
clone size: NA
CDR3 protein: CASSLVDRATEQYF
CDR3 DNA: TGCGCCAGCAGCTTGGTGGACAGGGCCACGGAGCAGTACTTC

J gene: TRBJ2-2
V gene: TRBV4-3
D gene: NA
clone size: NA
CDR3 protein: CASSQDTASVGTGELFF
CDR3 DNA: TGCGCCAGCAGCCAAGATACAGCTAGCGTAGGCACCGGGGAGCTGTTTTTT

J gene: TRBJ1-5
V gene: TRBV10-3
D gene: NA
clone size: NA
CDR3 protein: CAISGGSNQPQHF
CDR3 DNA: TGTGCCATCAGTGGCGGAAGCAATCAGCCCCAGCATTTT

J gene: TRBJ1-5
V gene: TRBV19
D gene: TRBD1
clone size: NA
CDR3 protein: CASSPDRGSQPQHF
CDR3 DNA: TGTGCCAGTAGTCCGGACAGGGGGAGCCAGCCCCAGCATTTT

J gene: TRBJ2-3
V gene: TRBV19
D gene: TRBD2
clone size: NA
CDR3 protein: CASSIRLAGTHTDTQYF
CDR3 DNA: TGTGCCAGTAGTATCAGACTAGCGGGGACACACACAGATACGCAGTATTTT

J gene: TRBJ2-4
V gene: TRBV30
D gene: TRBD2
clone size: few
CDR3 protein: CAWSVSSGRPLAKNIQYF
CDR3 DNA: TGTGCCTGGAGTGTAAGTAGCGGGAGGCCCCTAGCCAAAAACATTCAGTACTTC

J gene: TRBJ1-1
V gene: TRBV2
D gene: NA
clone size: NA
CDR3 protein: CASSRDSWMNTEAFF
CDR3 DNA: TGTGCCAGCAGCCGGGACTCCTGGATGAACACTGAAGCTTTCTTT

J gene: TRBJ1-2
V gene: TRBV5-6
D gene: NA
clone size: NA
CDR3 protein: CASSLDSDFGYTF
CDR3 DNA: TGTGCCAGCAGCTTGGACAGTGATTTCGGCTACACCTTC

J gene: TRBJ1-1
V gene: TRBV5-4
D gene: TRBD1
clone size: NA
CDR3 protein: CASSPQGALRNTEAFF
CDR3 DNA: TGTGCCAGCTCTCCCCAGGGGGCCCTTCGGAACACTGAAGCTTTCTTT

J gene: TRBJ1-3
V gene: TRBV4-3
D gene: NA
clone size: NA
CDR3 protein: CASSQDWGHSWGKNAGNTIYF
CDR3 DNA: TGCGCCAGCAGCCAAGATTGGGGGCACAGTTGGGGGAAAAATGCTGGAAACACCATATATTTT

J gene: TRBJ1-1
V gene: TRBV5-1
D gene: NA
clone size: NA
CDR3 protein: CASSQVVGLNTEAFF
CDR3 DNA: TGCGCCAGCAGCCAAGTGGTCGGGTTGAACACTGAAGCTTTCTTT

J gene: TRBJ1-2
V gene: TRBV28
D gene: NA
clone size: NA
CDR3 protein: CASSNPSRENYYGYTF
CDR3 DNA: TGTGCCAGCAGTAACCCTTCCCGGGAAAACTACTATGGCTACACCTTC

J gene: TRBJ1-1
V gene: TRBV29-1
D gene: TRBD1
clone size: NA
CDR3 protein: CSGAGTANTEAFF
CDR3 DNA: TGCAGCGGAGCCGGGACAGCGAACACTGAAGCTTTCTTT

J gene: TRBJ1-2
V gene: TRBV10-1
D gene: TRBD1
clone size: NA
CDR3 protein: CASNPGTEIYGYTF
CDR3 DNA: TGCGCCAGCAACCCCGGGACAGAAATTTATGGCTACACCTTC